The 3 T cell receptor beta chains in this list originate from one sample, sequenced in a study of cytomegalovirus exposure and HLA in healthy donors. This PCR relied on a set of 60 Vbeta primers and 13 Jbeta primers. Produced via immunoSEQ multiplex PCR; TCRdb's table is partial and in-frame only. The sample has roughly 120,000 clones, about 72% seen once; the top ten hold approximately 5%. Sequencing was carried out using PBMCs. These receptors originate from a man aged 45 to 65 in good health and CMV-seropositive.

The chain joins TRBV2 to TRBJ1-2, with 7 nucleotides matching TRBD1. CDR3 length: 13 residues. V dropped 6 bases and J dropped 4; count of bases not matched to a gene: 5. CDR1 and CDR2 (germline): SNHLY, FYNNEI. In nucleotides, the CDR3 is TGTGCCAGCAGAACCGGGACAGTCTATGGCTACACCTTC. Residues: CASRTGTVYGYTF.

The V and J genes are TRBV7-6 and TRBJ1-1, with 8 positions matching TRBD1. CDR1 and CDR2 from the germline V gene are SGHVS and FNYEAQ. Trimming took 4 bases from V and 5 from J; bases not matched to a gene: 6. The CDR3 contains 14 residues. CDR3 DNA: TGTGCCAGCAGCTCAACGCAGGGGGCGACTGAAGCTTTCTTT. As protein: CASSSTQGATEAFF. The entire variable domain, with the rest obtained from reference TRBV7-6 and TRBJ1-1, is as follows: GAGVSQSPRYKVTKRGQDVALRCDPISGHVSLYWYRQALGQGPEFLTYFNYEAQQDKSGLPNDRFSAERPEGSISTLTIQRTEQRDSAMYRCASSSTQGATEAFFGQGTRLTVV.

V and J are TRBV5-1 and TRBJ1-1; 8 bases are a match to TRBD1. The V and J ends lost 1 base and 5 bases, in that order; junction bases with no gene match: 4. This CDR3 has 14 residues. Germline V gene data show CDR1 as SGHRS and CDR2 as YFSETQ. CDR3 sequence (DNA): TGCGCCAGCAGCTTGAGCAGGGGGCAAACTGAAGCTTTCTTT. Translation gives CASSLSRGQTEAFF. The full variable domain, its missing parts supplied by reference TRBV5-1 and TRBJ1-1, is KAGVTQTPRYLIKTRGQQVTLSCSPISGHRSVSWYQQTPGQGLQFLFEYFSETQRNKGNFPGRFSGRQFSNSRSEMNVSTLELGDSALYLCASSLSRGQTEAFFGQGTRLTVV.